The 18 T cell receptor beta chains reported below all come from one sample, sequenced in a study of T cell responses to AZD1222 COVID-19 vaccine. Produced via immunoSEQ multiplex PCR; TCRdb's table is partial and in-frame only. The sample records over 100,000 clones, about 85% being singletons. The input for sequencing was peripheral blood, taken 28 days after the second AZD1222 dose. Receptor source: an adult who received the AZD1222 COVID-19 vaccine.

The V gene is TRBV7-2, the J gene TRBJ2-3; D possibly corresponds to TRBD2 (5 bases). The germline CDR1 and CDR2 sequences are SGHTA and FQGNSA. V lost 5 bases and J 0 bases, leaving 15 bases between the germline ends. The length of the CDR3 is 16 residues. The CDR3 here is CASSRQATGSTDTQYF. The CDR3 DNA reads TGTGCCAGCAGCAGACAAGCGACGGGGAGCACAGATACGCAGTATTTT.

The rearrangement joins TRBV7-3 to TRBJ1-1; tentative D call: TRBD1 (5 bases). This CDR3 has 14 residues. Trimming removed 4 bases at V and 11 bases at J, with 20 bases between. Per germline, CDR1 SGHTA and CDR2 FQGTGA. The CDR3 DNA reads TGTGCCAGCAGCTCAAGCACGGGACCTCTAAGCGCTTTCTTT. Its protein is CASSSSTGPLSAFF. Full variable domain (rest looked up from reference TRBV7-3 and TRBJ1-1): GAGVSQTPSNKVTEKGKYVELRCDPISGHTALYWYRQSLGQGPEFLIYFQGTGAADDSGLPNDRFFAVRPEGSVSTLKIQRTERGDSAVYLCASSSSTGPLSAFFGQGTRLTVV.

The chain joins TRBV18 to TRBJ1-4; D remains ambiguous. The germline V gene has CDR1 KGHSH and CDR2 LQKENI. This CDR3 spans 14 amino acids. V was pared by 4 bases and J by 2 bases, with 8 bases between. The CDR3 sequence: CASSRGHTNEKLFF. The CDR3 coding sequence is TGTGCCAGCTCACGTGGCCACACTAATGAAAAACTGTTTTTT.

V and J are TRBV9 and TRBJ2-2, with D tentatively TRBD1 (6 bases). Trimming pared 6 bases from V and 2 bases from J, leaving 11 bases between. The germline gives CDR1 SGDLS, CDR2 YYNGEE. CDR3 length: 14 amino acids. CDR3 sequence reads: CASKRDTNTGELFF. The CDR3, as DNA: TGTGCCAGCAAACGGGACACAAACACCGGGGAGCTGTTTTTT.

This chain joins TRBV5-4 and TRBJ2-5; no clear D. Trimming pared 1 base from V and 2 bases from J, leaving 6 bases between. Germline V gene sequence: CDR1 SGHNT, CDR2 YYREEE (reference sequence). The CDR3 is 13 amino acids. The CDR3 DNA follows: TGTGCCAGCAGCTTGACGCATCAAGAGACCCAGTACTTC. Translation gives CASSLTHQETQYF.

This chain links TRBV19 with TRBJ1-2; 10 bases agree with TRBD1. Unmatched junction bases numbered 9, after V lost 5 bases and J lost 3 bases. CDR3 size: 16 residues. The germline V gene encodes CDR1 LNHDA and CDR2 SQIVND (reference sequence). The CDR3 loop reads CASSLPPGQGHYGYTF. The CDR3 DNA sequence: TGTGCCAGTAGTTTACCACCGGGACAGGGGCACTATGGCTACACCTTC.

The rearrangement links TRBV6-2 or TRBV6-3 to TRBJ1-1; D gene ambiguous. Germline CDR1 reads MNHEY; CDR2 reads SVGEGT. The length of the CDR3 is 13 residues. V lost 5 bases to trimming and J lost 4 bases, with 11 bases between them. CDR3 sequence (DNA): TGTGCCAGCAGTGGGCAACCAGGCACTGAAGCTTTCTTT. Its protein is CASSGQPGTEAFF.

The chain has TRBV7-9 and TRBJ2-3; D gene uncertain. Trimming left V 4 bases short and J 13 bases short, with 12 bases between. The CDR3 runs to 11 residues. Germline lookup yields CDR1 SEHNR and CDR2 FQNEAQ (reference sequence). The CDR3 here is CASSYAPLEYF. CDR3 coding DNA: TGTGCCAGCAGCTACGCCCCTTTGGAGTATTTT.

The CDR3 region is CASSLFGVRTGELFF. The CDR3 nucleotides are TGTGCCAGCAGCCTGTTCGGAGTCCGGACCGGGGAGCTGTTTTTT. The chain has TRBV7-2 and TRBJ2-2; D unclear. V lost 5 bases to trimming and J lost 5 bases, with 15 bases between them. Germline-derived CDR1 and CDR2 are SGHTA and FQGNSA. CDR3 length: 15 residues.

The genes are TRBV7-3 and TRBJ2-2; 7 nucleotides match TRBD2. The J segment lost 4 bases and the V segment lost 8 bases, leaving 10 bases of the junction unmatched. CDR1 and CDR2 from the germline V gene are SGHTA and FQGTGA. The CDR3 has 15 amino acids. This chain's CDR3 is CASSPGGVTTGELFF. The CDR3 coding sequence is TGTGCCAGCTCGCCTGGGGGGGTGACCACCGGGGAGCTGTTTTTT.

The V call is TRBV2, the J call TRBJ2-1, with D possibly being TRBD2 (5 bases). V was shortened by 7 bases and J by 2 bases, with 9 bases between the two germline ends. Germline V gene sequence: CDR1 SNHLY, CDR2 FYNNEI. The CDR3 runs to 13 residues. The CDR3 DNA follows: TGTGCCAGCACGGGCGGGCCCTACAATGAGCAGTTCTTC. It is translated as CASTGGPYNEQFF.

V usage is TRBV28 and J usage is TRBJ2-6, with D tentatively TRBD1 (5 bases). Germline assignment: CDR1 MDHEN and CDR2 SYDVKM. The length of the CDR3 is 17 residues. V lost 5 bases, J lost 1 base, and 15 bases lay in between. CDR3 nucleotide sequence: TGTGCCAGCAGTCCCTCAGGGCGGCCTTCTGGGGCCAACGTCCTGACTTTC. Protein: CASSPSGRPSGANVLTF.

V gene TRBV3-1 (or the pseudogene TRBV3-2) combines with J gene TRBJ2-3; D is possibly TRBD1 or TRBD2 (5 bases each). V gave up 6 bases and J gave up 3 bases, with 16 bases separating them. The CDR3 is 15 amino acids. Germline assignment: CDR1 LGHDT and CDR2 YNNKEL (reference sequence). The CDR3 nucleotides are TGTGCCAGCAGTTTCCCGGGACGTAGGACAGATACGCAGTATTTT. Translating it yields CASSFPGRRTDTQYF.

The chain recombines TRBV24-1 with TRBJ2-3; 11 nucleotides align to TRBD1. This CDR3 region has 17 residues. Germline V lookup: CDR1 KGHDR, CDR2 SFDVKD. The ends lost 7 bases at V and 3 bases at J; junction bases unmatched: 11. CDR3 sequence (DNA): TGTGCCACCAGCCACACCACCGGGACAGGGGGTACAGATACGCAGTATTTT. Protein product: CATSHTTGTGGTDTQYF.

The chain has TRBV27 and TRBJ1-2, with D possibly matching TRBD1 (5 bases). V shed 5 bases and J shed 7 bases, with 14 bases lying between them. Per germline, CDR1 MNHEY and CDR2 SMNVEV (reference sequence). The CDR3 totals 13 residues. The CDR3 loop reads CASSPVRGGGYTF. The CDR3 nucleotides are TGTGCCAGCAGTCCCGTGAGGGGAGGTGGCTACACCTTC.

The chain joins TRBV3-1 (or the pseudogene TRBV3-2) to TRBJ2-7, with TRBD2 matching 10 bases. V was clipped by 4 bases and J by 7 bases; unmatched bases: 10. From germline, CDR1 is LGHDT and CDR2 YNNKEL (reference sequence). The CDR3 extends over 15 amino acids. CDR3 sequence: CASSPVRAGGPEQYF. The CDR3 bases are TGTGCCAGCAGCCCTGTTAGAGCGGGGGGGCCGGAGCAGTACTTC.

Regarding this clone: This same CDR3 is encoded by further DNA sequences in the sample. The DNA of the CDR3 is TGTGCCTGGAGTCTTGGCTCTGGAAACACCATATATTTT. Translating it yields CAWSLGSGNTIYF. This rearrangement joins TRBV30 to TRBJ1-3; D is unclear. The V gene's germline CDR1 is GTSNPN and CDR2 SVGIG (reference sequence). The CDR3 has 13 residues. The ends were cut back, 2 bases at V and 0 bases at J, with 5 bases in the middle. Drawing the rest from reference TRBV30 and TRBJ1-3, the complete variable domain is SQTIHQWPATLVQPVGSPLSLECTVEGTSNPNLYWYRQAAGRGLQLLFYSVGIGQISSEVPQNLSASRPQDRQFILSSKKLLLSDSGFYLCAWSLGSGNTIYFGEGSWLTVV.

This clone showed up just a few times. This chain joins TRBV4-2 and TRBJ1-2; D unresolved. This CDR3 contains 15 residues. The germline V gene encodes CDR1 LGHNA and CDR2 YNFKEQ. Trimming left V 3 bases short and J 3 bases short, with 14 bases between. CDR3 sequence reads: CASSHGRTLDYGYTF. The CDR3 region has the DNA TGTGCCAGCAGCCACGGACGGACCCTAGACTATGGCTACACCTTC.